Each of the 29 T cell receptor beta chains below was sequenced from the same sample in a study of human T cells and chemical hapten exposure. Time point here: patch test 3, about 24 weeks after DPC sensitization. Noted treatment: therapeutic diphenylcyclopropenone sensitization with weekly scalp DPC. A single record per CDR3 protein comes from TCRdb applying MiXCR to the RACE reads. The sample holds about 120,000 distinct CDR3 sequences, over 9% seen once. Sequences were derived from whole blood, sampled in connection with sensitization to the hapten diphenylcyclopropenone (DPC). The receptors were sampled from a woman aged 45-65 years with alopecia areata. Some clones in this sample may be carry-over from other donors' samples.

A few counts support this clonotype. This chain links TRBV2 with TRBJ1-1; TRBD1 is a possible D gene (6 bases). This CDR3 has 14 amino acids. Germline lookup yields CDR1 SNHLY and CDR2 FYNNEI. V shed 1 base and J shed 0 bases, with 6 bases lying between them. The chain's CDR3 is CASSEGTVNTEAFF. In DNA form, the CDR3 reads TGTGCCAGCAGTGAAGGGACAGTGAACACTGAAGCTTTCTTT.

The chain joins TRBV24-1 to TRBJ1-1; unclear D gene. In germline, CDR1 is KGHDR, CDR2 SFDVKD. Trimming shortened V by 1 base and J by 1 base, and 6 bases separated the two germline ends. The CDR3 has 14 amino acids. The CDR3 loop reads CATSDFSENTEAFF. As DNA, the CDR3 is TGTGCCACCAGTGATTTTTCGGAGAACACTGAAGCTTTCTTT.

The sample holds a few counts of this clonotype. CDR3 region: CASSLRGGPTEAFF. CDR3 nucleotides: TGTGCCAGCAGTTTAAGAGGGGGTCCCACTGAAGCTTTCTTT. The chain is built from TRBV27 and TRBJ1-1, with TRBD1 as a possible D gene (6 bases). There are 14 residues in the CDR3. Trimming removed 2 bases at V and 4 bases at J, with 11 bases between. Per the germline V gene, CDR1 is MNHEY and CDR2 is SMNVEV (reference sequence).

The CDR3 reads CASSYSKAGERYYGYTF. CDR3 sequence (DNA): TGTGCCAGCAGTTACTCGAAAGCGGGGGAGCGCTACTATGGCTACACCTTC. The V gene is TRBV6-2 or TRBV6-3, the J gene TRBJ1-2; D perhaps matches TRBD1 (5 bases). Deletions cut 0 bases from V and 3 bases from J, with 17 bases between. The V gene's germline CDR1 is MNHEY and CDR2 SVGEGT. The CDR3 has 17 residues.

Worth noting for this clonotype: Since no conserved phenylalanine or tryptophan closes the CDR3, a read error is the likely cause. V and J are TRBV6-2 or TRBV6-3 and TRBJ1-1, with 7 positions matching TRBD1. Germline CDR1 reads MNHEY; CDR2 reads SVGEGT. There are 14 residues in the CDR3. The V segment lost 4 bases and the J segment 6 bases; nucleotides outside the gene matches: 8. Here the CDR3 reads CASSFLTTGAEAFS. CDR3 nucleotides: TGTGCCAGCAGTTTCCTAACAACAGGGGCTGAAGCTTTCTCT.

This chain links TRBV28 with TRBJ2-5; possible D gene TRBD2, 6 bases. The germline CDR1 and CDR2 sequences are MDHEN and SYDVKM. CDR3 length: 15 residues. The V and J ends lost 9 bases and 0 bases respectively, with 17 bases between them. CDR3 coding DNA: TGTGCCAGTCTCAGGGCAGGGAGGTACCAAGAGACCCAGTACTTC. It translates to CASLRAGRYQETQYF.

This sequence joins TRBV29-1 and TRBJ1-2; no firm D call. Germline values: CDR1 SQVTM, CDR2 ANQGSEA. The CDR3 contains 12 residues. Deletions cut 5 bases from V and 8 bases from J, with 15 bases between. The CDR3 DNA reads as TGCAGCGTTTTTGGGAAAAGTCGGGGCTACACCTTC. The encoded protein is CSVFGKSRGYTF.

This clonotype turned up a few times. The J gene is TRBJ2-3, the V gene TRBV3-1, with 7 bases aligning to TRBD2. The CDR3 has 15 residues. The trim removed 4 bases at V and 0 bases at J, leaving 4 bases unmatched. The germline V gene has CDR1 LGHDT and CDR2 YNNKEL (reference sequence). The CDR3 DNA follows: TGTGCCAGCAGCCCTGGGGGGGTTAGCACAGATACGCAGTATTTT. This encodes CASSPGGVSTDTQYF.

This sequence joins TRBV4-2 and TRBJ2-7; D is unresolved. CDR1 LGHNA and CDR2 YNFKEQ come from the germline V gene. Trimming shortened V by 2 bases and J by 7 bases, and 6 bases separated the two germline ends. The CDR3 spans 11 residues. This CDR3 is CASSQSGEQYF. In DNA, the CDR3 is TGTGCCAGCAGCCAATCTGGGGAGCAGTACTTC.

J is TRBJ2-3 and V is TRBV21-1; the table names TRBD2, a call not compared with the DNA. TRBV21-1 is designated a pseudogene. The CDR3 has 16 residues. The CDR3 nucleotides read TGTGCCAGCAGCATCCCTAGCGGGGGGTTGACAGATACGCAGTATTTT. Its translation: CASSIPSGGLTDTQYF.

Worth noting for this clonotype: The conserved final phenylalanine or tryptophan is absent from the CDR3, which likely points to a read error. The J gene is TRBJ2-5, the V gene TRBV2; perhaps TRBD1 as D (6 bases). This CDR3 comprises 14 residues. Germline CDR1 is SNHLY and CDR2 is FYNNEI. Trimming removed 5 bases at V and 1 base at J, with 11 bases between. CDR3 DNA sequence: TGTGCCAGCAGTAAGGACAGTCTCCAAGAGACCCAGTACTTA. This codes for CASSKDSLQETQYL.

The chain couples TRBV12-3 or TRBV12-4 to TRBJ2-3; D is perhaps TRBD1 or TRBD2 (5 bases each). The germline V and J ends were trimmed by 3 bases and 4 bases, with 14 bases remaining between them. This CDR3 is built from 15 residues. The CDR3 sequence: CASSFSGTASDTQYF. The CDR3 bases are TGTGCCAGCAGTTTTTCGGGGACGGCCTCAGATACGCAGTATTTT.

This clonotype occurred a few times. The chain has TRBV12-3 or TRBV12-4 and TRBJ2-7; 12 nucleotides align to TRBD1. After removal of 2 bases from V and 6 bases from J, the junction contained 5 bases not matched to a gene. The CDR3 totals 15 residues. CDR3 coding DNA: TGTGCCAGCAGTTTAATGGGACAGGGGGCGACCGAGCAGTACTTC. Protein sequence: CASSLMGQGATEQYF.

In nucleotides, the CDR3 is TGTGCCAGCTCACGAGGGCTAGCGGGAGAGGAGACCCAGTACTTC. Its protein product is CASSRGLAGEETQYF. The rearrangement uses TRBV28 and TRBJ2-5, with 10 bases that match TRBD2. Losses at the gene ends were 8 bases for V and 5 bases for J; bases not matched to a gene: 11. Per germline, CDR1 MDHEN and CDR2 SYDVKM. The CDR3 extends over 15 amino acids.

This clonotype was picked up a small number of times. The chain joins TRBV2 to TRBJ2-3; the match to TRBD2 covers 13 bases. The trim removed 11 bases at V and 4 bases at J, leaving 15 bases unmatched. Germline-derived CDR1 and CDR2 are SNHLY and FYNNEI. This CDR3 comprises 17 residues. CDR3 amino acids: CAVDSRTSGSPADTQYF. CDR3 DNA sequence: TGTGCCGTAGACAGCCGGACTAGCGGGAGCCCCGCAGATACGCAGTATTTT. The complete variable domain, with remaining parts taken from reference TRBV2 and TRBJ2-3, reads EPEVTQTPSHQVTQMGQEVILRCVPISNHLYFYWYRQILGQKVEFLVSFYNNEISEKSEIFDDQFSVERPDGSNFTLKIRSTKLEDSAMYFCAVDSRTSGSPADTQYFGPGTRLTVL.

DNA of the CDR3: TGCAGTGCTAGAGACCTAGGACAGGACTTCACAGATACGCAGTATTTT. This gives the protein CSARDLGQDFTDTQYF. This rearrangement joins TRBV20-1 to TRBJ2-3, with 7 bases identical to TRBD1. The CDR3 contains 16 residues. Trimming removed 0 bases from V and 2 bases from J; junction bases left unmatched: 8. Germline V CDR1 and CDR2: DFQATT, SNEGSKA (reference sequence).

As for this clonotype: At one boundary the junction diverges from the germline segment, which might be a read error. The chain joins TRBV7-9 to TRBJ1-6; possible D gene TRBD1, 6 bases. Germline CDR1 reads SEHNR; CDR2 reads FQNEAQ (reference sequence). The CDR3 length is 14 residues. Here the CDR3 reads CASSFHQGNLPLHF. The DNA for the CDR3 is TGTGCCAGCAGCTTTCACCAGGGGAATTTACCCCTCCACTTT.

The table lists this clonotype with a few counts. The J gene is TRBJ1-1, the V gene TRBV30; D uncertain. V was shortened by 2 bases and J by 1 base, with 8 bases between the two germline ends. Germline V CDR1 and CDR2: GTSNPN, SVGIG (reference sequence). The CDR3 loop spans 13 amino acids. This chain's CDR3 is CAWSQSGNTEAFF. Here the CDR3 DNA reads TGTGCCTGGAGTCAGTCGGGGAACACTGAAGCTTTCTTT.

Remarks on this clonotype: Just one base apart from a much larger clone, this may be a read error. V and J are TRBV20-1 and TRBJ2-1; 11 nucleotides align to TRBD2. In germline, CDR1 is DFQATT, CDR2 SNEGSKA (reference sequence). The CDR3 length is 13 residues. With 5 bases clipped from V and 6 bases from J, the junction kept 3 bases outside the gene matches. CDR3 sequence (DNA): TGCAGTGCTCCCGGGACTAGCGGCAATGAGCAGTTCTTC. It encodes CSAPGTSGNEQFF.

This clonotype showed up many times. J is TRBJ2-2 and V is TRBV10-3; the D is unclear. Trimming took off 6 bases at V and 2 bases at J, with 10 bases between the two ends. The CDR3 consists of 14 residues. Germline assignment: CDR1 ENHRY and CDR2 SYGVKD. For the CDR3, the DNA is TGTGCCATCAGCCGCGGACCAAACACCGGGGAGCTGTTTTTT. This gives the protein CAISRGPNTGELFF.

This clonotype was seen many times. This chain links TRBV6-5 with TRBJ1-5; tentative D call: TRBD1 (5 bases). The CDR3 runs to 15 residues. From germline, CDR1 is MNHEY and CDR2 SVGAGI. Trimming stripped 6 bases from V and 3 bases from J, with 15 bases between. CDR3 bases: TGTGCCAGCAGCCCTCCGGGACGGATCAATCAGCCCCAGCATTTT. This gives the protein CASSPPGRINQPQHF.

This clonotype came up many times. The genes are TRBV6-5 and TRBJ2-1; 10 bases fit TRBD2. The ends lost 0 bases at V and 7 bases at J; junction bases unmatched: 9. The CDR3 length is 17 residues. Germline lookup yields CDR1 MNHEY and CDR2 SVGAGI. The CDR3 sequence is CASSYSSGRAFNNEQFF. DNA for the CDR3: TGTGCCAGCAGTTACTCAAGCGGGAGGGCCTTTAATAATGAGCAGTTCTTC.

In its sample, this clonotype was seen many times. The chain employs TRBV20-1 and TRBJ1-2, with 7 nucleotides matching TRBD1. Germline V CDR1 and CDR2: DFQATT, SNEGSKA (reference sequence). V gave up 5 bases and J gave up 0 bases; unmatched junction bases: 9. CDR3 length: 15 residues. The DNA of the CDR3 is TGCAGTGCTCCAAGGTGGCAGGGGGCTAACTATGGCTACACCTTC. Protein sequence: CSAPRWQGANYGYTF.

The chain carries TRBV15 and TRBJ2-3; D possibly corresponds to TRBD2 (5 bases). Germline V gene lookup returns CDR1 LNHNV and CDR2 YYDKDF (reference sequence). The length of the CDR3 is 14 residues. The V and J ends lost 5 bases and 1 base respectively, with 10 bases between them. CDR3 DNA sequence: TGTGCCACCAGCTCAGGACTCTGCACAGATACGCAGTATTTT. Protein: CATSSGLCTDTQYF.

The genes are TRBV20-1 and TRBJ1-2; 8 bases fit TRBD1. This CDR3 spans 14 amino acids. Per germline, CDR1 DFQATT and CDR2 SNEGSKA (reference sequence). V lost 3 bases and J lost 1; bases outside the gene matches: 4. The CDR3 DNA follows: TGCAGTGCTAGGCGGACAGGGAGTAACTATGGCTACACCTTC. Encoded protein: CSARRTGSNYGYTF.

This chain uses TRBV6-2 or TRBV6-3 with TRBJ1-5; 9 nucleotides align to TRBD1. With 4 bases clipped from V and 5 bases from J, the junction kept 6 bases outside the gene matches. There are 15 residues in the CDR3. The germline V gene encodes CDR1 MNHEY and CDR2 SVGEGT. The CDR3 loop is CASSSPGQGYQPQHF. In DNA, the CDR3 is TGTGCCAGCAGTTCACCGGGACAGGGATATCAGCCCCAGCATTTT.

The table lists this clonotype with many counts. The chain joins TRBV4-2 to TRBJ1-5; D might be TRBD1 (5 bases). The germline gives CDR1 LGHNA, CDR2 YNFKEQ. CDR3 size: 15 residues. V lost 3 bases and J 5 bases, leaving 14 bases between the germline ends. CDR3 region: CASSQAQDIDQPQHF. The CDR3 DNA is TGTGCCAGCAGCCAGGCACAGGATATCGATCAGCCCCAGCATTTT.

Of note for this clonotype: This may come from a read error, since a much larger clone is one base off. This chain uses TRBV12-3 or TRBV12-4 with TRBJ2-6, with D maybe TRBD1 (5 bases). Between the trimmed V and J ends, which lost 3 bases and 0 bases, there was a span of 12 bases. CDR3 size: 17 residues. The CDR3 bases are TGTGCCAGCAGTTTGTCGTCAGGGCTCTCTGGGGCCAACGTCCTGACTTTC. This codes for CASSLSSGLSGANVLTF.

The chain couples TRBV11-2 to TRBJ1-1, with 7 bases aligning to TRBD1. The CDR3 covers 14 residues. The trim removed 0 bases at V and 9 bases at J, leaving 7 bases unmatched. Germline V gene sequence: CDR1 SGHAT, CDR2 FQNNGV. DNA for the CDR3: TGTGCCAGCAGCTTAGATCCTGGAGGGGGCAAAGCTTTCTTT. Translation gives CASSLDPGGGKAFF.